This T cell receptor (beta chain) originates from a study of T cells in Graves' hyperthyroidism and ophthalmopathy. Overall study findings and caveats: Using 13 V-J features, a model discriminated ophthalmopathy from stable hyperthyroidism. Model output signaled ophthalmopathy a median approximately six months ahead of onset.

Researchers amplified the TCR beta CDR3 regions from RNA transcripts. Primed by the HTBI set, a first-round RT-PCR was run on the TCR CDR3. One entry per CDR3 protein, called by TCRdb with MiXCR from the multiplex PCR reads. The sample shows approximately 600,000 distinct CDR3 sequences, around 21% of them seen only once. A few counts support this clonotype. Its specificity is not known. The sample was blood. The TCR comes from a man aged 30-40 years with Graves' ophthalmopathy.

CDR3 in DNA: TGCAGCGTTCGCTTCAACAGGGACGGGGAGACCCAGTACTTC. This gives the protein CSVRFNRDGETQYF. The chain combines TRBV29-1 with TRBJ2-5; D perhaps matches TRBD1 (6 bases). V was shortened by 5 bases and J by 5 bases, with 18 bases between the two germline ends. Germline CDR1 and CDR2: SQVTM and ANQGSEA. This CDR3 is built from 14 residues.